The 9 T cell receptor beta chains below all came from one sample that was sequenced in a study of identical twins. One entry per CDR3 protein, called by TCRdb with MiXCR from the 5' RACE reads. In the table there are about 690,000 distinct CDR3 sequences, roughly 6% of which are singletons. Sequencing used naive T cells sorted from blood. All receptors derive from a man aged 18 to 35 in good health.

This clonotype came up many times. The CDR3 loop is CASTPLGETQYF. For the CDR3, the DNA is TGTGCCAGCACCCCCCTCGGGGAGACCCAGTACTTC. This chain connects TRBV7-9 to TRBJ2-5, with unresolved D. Trimming took 7 bases from V and 5 from J, leaving 11 bases between them. The CDR3 loop spans 12 amino acids. Germline V lookup: CDR1 SEHNR, CDR2 FQNEAQ (reference sequence).

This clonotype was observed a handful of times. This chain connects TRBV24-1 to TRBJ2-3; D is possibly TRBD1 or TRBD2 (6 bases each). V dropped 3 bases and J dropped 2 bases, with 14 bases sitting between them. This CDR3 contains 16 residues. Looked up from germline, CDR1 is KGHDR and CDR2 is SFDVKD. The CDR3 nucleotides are TGTGCCACCAGTGATAAGGGGGGTCGTCTCACAGATACGCAGTATTTT. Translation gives CATSDKGGRLTDTQYF.

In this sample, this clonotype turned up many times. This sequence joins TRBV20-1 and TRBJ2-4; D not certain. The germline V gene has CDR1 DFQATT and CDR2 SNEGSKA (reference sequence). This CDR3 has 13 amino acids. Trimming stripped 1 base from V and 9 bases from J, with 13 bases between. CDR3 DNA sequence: TGCAGTGCTAGAGCCTGGGCAGAGATCATTCAGTACTTC. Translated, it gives CSARAWAEIIQYF.

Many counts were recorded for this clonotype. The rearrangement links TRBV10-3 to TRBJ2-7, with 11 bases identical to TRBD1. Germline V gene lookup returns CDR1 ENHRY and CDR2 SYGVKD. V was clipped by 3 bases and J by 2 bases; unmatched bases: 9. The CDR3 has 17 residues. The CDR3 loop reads CAISDRDRGAATYEQYF. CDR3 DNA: TGTGCCATCAGTGATAGGGACAGGGGGGCGGCTACCTACGAGCAGTACTTC.

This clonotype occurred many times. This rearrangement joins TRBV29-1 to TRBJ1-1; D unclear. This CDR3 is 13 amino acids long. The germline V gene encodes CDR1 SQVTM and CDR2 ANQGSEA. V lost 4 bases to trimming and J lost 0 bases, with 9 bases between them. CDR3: CSVVRPMNTEAFF. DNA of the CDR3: TGCAGCGTTGTACGACCGATGAACACTGAAGCTTTCTTT.

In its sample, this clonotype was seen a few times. The CDR3 here is CASSSPGQANTGELFF. DNA for the CDR3: TGTGCCAGCAGTTCGCCGGGACAGGCAAACACCGGGGAGCTGTTTTTT. The chain employs TRBV12-3 or TRBV12-4 and TRBJ2-2; 8 bases map to TRBD1. The junction had 6 bases not matched to a gene; V was cut back by 4 bases and J by 2 bases. This CDR3 contains 16 residues.

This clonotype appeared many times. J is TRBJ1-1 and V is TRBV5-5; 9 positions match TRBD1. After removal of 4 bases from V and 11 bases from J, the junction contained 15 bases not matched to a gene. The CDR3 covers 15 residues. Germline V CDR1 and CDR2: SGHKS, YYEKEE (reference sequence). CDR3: CASSISGTGYERAFF. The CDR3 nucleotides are TGTGCCAGCAGCATATCCGGGACAGGGTATGAGAGGGCTTTCTTT.

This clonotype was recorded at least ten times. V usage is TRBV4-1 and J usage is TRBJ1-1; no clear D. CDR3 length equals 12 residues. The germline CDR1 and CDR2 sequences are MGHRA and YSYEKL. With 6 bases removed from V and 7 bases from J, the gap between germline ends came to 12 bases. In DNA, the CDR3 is TGCGCCAGCAGATCAGTCGGGATTGAAGCTTTCTTT. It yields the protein CASRSVGIEAFF.

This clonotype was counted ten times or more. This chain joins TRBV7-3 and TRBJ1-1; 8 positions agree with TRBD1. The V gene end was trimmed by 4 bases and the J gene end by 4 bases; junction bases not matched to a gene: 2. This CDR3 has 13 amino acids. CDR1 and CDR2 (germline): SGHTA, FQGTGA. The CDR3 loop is CASSYTGGTEAFF. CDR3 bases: TGTGCCAGCAGCTATACAGGGGGCACTGAAGCTTTCTTT.